This passage covers 5 T cell receptor beta chains from one sample sequenced in a study of blood T cell repertoires in COVID-19 (dated by TCRdb to 2019 to 2021). Receptors were amplified or captured by the immunoSEQ multiplex PCR assay. The table was pulled from immuneACCESS by TCRdb, which kept in-frame rearrangements only. Such tables lose some clones; where checked, under half of the loss comes from unresolved V genes, and the rest has no known cause. Across this sample there are 90,000 or so clones, with around 87% seen only once. Jointly, the top ten make up 17% of the sample. The sequenced sample was peripheral blood. Receptor source: a human donor in a cohort sampled during active COVID-19.

The chain recombines TRBV11-3 with TRBJ2-1, with 8 bases matching TRBD2. The CDR3 is 15 amino acids. Germline V gene sequence: CDR1 SGHNT, CDR2 YENEEA. V lost 5 bases and J lost 6; bases outside the gene matches: 9. CDR3: CASSPRGGSGNEQFF. The CDR3 bases are TGTGCCAGCAGCCCTCGGGGGGGTTCGGGCAATGAGCAGTTCTTC.

V usage is TRBV6-5 and J usage is TRBJ1-1; D unresolved. Germline V gene data show CDR1 as MNHEY and CDR2 as SVGAGI. Trimming pared 10 bases from V and 7 bases from J, leaving 16 bases between. The CDR3 loop spans 12 amino acids. Here the CDR3 reads CATLREVGEAFF. CDR3 nucleotides: TGTGCCACCCTTAGAGAGGTTGGTGAAGCTTTCTTT.

The chain combines TRBV3-1 (or the pseudogene TRBV3-2) with TRBJ1-5; 7 bases fit TRBD1. V shed 6 bases, J shed 5 bases, and the junction held 7 bases outside the gene matches. Germline lookup yields CDR1 LGHDT and CDR2 YNNKEL (reference sequence). CDR3 length: 14 amino acids. The CDR3: CASRLQGSDQPQHF. The CDR3 DNA reads as TGTGCCAGCAGACTACAGGGGTCGGATCAGCCCCAGCATTTT.

The chain joins TRBV6-5 to TRBJ2-1, with D possibly TRBD1 on 5 matching bases. Trimming took off 0 bases at V and 8 bases at J, with 11 bases between the two ends. CDR1 and CDR2 (germline): MNHEY, SVGAGI. The CDR3 length is 14 residues. CDR3 region: CASSYSPGLDEQFF. CDR3 nucleotide sequence: TGTGCCAGCAGTTACTCCCCAGGGTTGGATGAGCAGTTCTTC.

The CDR3 DNA is TGTGCCAGTAGCCGACCGGGGGGGGGCTATGGCGAGCAGTACTTC. It specifies CASSRPGGGYGEQYF. This chain connects TRBV19 to TRBJ2-7; 8 positions match TRBD2. The CDR3 contains 15 residues. Germline assignment: CDR1 LNHDA and CDR2 SQIVND (reference sequence). With 6 bases clipped from V and 6 bases from J, the junction kept 13 bases outside the gene matches.